The 29 T cell receptor beta chains below come from one sample, sequenced in a study of T cells in Graves' hyperthyroidism and ophthalmopathy. RNA transcripts were the template for amplifying TCR beta CDR3 regions. With the HTBI primer set, the TCR CDR3 went through a first round of RT-PCR. One entry per CDR3 protein results from TCRdb running MiXCR on the multiplex PCR reads. The top ten hold 6% to 8% of the sample, which has fewer than 350,000 distinct CDR3 sequences, approximately 12% seen once. Specimen: blood. The receptors shown here come from a woman aged 25 to 39 with Graves' hyperthyroidism that later progressed to Graves' ophthalmopathy.

This clonotype has at least ten counts. The J gene is TRBJ1-3, the V gene TRBV28; TRBD1 matches 7 bases. The CDR3 loop spans 17 amino acids. The V and J ends lost 5 bases and 1 base, in that order; junction bases with no gene match: 11. From germline, CDR1 is MDHEN and CDR2 SYDVKM. The CDR3 region has the DNA TGTGCCAGCAGTGCCCCCGGGACAGAAGATTCTGGAAACACCATATATTTT. It specifies CASSAPGTEDSGNTIYF.

For this clonotype: A much larger clone differs by one base, so this may be a read error. The rearrangement uses TRBV27 and TRBJ2-7; D is perhaps TRBD1 or TRBD2 (5 bases each). The tail of the sequence fits TRBJ2-1 better, so the J call may be wrong. The CDR3 sequence is 13 residues long. CDR1 and CDR2 from the germline V gene are MNHEY and SMNVEV (reference sequence). CDR3: CASSLLGTYEQFF. As DNA, the CDR3 is TGTGCCAGCAGTTTACTCGGGACCTACGAGCAGTTCTTC.

The CDR3 loop is CASSDPSGSIKETQYF. The CDR3 region has the DNA TGCGCCAGCAGTGACCCTAGCGGGAGCATAAAAGAGACCCAGTACTTC. The chain has TRBV10-2 and TRBJ2-5, with TRBD2 matching over 10 bases. The germline CDR1 and CDR2 sequences are WSHSY and SAAADI. The CDR3 consists of 16 residues. The V gene end was trimmed by 3 bases and the J gene end by 3 bases; junction bases not matched to a gene: 7.

Many counts were recorded for this clonotype. The V gene is TRBV20-1, the J gene TRBJ1-1; D uncertain. Trimming shortened V by 3 bases and J by 0 bases, and 8 bases separated the two germline ends. Germline V gives CDR1 DFQATT, CDR2 SNEGSKA (reference sequence). This CDR3 has 13 residues. This CDR3 is CSARPRMNTEAFF. Written as DNA, the CDR3 is TGCAGTGCTAGGCCGCGTATGAACACTGAAGCTTTCTTT.

Judged by abundance, this clonotype is medium-sized. CDR3 nucleotides: TGCAGCGTTGGGGTGCATATGAACACTGAAGCTTTCTTT. Translated: CSVGVHMNTEAFF. This sequence joins TRBV29-1 and TRBJ1-1; no definite D call. Germline V gene sequence: CDR1 SQVTM, CDR2 ANQGSEA. Trimming pared 4 bases from V and 0 bases from J, leaving 9 bases between. The CDR3 sequence is 13 residues long. Full variable domain (outside the CDR3, taken from reference TRBV29-1 and TRBJ1-1): SAVISQKPSRDICQRGTSLTIQCQVDSQVTMMFWYRQQPGQSLTLIATANQGSEATYESGFVIDKFPISRPNLTFSTLTVSNMSPEDSSIYLCSVGVHMNTEAFFGQGTRLTVV.

This clonotype was seen a few times. This chain connects TRBV5-6 to TRBJ2-7, with 8 positions matching TRBD1. The germline V gene has CDR1 SGHDT and CDR2 YYEEEE. This CDR3 is 14 amino acids long. V gave up 2 bases and J gave up 5 bases; unmatched junction bases: 6. The chain's CDR3 is CASSFGQGTHEQYF. Here the CDR3 DNA reads TGTGCCAGCAGCTTCGGACAGGGAACTCACGAGCAGTACTTC. Full variable domain (outside the CDR3, taken from reference TRBV5-6 and TRBJ2-7): DAGVTQSPTHLIKTRGQQVTLRCSPKSGHDTVSWYQQALGQGPQFIFQYYEEEERQRGNFPDRFSGHQFPNYSSELNVNALLLGDSALYLCASSFGQGTHEQYFGPGTRLTVT.

This clonotype has ten or more counts. CDR3 DNA sequence: TGTGCCAGCAGTTCCGAGAGGGGATACTACAATGAGCAGTTCTTC. This translates into CASSSERGYYNEQFF. The V call is TRBV6-2 or TRBV6-3, the J call TRBJ2-1; either TRBD1 or TRBD2 may fit D (5 bases each). Trimming stripped 4 bases from V and 3 bases from J, with 13 bases between. There are 15 residues in the CDR3. Germline V lookup: CDR1 MNHEY, CDR2 SVGEGT.

This clonotype showed up many times. The chain has TRBV7-2 and TRBJ2-7, with 8 bases identical to TRBD1. V trimming: 5 bases; J trimming: 6 bases; junction bases outside the gene matches: 9. There are 14 residues in the CDR3. Germline V gene sequence: CDR1 SGHTA, CDR2 FQGNSA. The CDR3 nucleotides are TGTGCCAGCAGCGTACGACAGGGGACGGCCGAGCAGTACTTC. This gives the protein CASSVRQGTAEQYF.

The sample holds many counts of this clonotype. V and J are TRBV12-3 or TRBV12-4 and TRBJ1-2; D not resolved. There are 13 residues in the CDR3. The V end was cut by 0 bases, the J end by 2 bases, with 4 bases between. This chain's CDR3 is CASSLAGNYGYTF. The CDR3 DNA follows: TGTGCCAGCAGTTTAGCAGGGAACTATGGCTACACCTTC.

V usage is TRBV20-1 and J usage is TRBJ1-2, with D tentatively TRBD1 (6 bases). The length of the CDR3 is 15 residues. Germline CDR1 is DFQATT and CDR2 is SNEGSKA (reference sequence). The V end was cut by 6 bases, the J end by 5 bases, with 22 bases between. This CDR3 reads CSARVPGALGYGYTF. The CDR3 region has the DNA TGCAGTGCCCGAGTCCCGGGGGCTCTAGGGTATGGCTACACCTTC.

This clonotype was picked up many times. This chain links TRBV18 with TRBJ2-7; D unresolved. CDR3 length: 16 amino acids. Per the germline V gene, CDR1 is KGHSH and CDR2 is LQKENI. V dropped 0 bases and J dropped 0 bases, with 12 bases sitting between them. The CDR3 coding sequence is TGTGCCAGCTCACCACCAAGGGCTGGAGCCTCCTACGAGCAGTACTTC. Its protein is CASSPPRAGASYEQYF.

For this clonotype: Here the CDR3 omits its conserved ending phenylalanine or tryptophan, so a read error is the likely source. The chain employs TRBV7-8 and TRBJ2-5, with 8 positions matching TRBD1. Germline V gene lookup returns CDR1 SGHVS and CDR2 FQNEAQ. J lost 3 bases, V lost 5 bases, and 2 bases had no gene match. This CDR3 contains 13 residues. Here the CDR3 DNA reads TGTGCCAGCAGCCCGACAGGGGAAGAGACCCAGTACTCC. Its translation is CASSPTGEETQYS.

V gene TRBV19 combines with J gene TRBJ2-1; maybe TRBD2 (6 bases). Germline CDR1 is LNHDA and CDR2 is SQIVND (reference sequence). The CDR3 extends over 14 amino acids. Trimming left V 3 bases short and J 4 bases short, with 10 bases between. CDR3: CASSMLEGYNEQFF. CDR3 coding DNA: TGTGCCAGTAGTATGCTGGAGGGGTACAATGAGCAGTTCTTC.

This clonotype was counted many times. The chain combines TRBV5-1 with TRBJ1-5; no reliable D call. This CDR3 spans 17 amino acids. The germline gives CDR1 SGHRS, CDR2 YFSETQ. V dropped 2 bases and J dropped 1 base, with 16 bases sitting between them. The CDR3 loop reads CASSFTYSTESNQPQHF. The CDR3 coding sequence is TGCGCCAGCAGCTTCACTTATTCAACAGAGAGCAATCAGCCCCAGCATTTT.

V usage is TRBV7-6 and J usage is TRBJ1-4, with 9 bases matching TRBD1. With V trimmed by 5 bases and J by 4 bases, 5 bases remained unmatched. CDR1 and CDR2 from the germline V gene are SGHVS and FNYEAQ. The CDR3 covers 15 residues. This CDR3 is CASSKGQGNNEKLFF. CDR3 in DNA: TGTGCCAGCAGCAAGGGACAGGGCAATAATGAAAAACTGTTTTTT.

The rearrangement joins TRBV15 to TRBJ2-7, with TRBD1 identical over 7 bases. The CDR3 contains 14 residues. V dropped 3 bases and J dropped 2; count of bases not matched to a gene: 4. The germline CDR1 and CDR2 sequences are LNHNV and YYDKDF (reference sequence). The CDR3 nucleotides are TGTGCCACCAGCAGGACAGGGTCCACCTACGAGCAGTACTTC. The encoded protein is CATSRTGSTYEQYF.

This clonotype was detected many times. J is TRBJ2-1 and V is TRBV10-3; D ambiguous. V gave up 5 bases and J gave up 7 bases, with 12 bases separating them. Germline CDR1 and CDR2: ENHRY and SYGVKD. The CDR3 sequence is 13 residues long. The CDR3 nucleotides are TGTGCCATCAGTAAAGACTGGTTAAATGAGCAGTTCTTC. Translated, it gives CAISKDWLNEQFF.

This rearrangement joins TRBV13 to TRBJ2-3; 7 bases align to TRBD2. V dropped 8 bases and J dropped 4; count of bases not matched to a gene: 6. The CDR3 has 13 residues. The germline V gene has CDR1 PRHDT and CDR2 FYEKMQ (reference sequence). The CDR3 DNA sequence: TGTGCCAGCCCCCTGGGAGGGGCAGATACGCAGTATTTT. Protein product: CASPLGGADTQYF.

The table lists this clonotype with a few counts. The chain links TRBV28 to TRBJ1-3; D is uncertain. The CDR3 is 14 amino acids. V was clipped by 2 bases and J by 0 bases, with 5 bases between them. The germline CDR1 and CDR2 sequences are MDHEN and SYDVKM. The chain's CDR3 is CASSLQYSGNTIYF. For the CDR3, the DNA is TGTGCCAGCAGTTTACAGTACTCTGGAAACACCATATATTTT. The whole variable domain, filled in from reference TRBV28 and TRBJ1-3, reads DVKVTQSSRYLVKRTGEKVFLECVQDMDHENMFWYRQDPGLGLRLIYFSYDVKMKEKGDIPEGYSVSREKKERFSLILESASTNQTSMYLCASSLQYSGNTIYFGEGSWLTVV.

This clonotype was recorded many times. The rearrangement uses TRBV20-1 and TRBJ2-1; 12 nucleotides agree with TRBD2. CDR1 DFQATT and CDR2 SNEGSKA come from the germline V gene (reference sequence). There are 12 residues in the CDR3. The CDR3 region is CSHGTSGNEQFF. The CDR3 coding sequence is TGCAGCCACGGGACTAGCGGGAATGAGCAGTTCTTC.

Concerning this clonotype itself: Just one base apart from a much larger clone, this may be a read error. The chain links TRBV20-1 to TRBJ2-3, with 10 bases lining up with TRBD2. CDR3 length equals 17 residues. Germline V CDR1 and CDR2: DFQATT, SNEGSKA (reference sequence). The CDR3 protein is CSVRDLTAGGFADTQYF. The CDR3, as DNA: TGCAGTGTTAGAGATCTTACAGCGGGAGGGTTCGCAGATACGCAGTATTTT.

A single count supports this clonotype. V and J are TRBV10-3 and TRBJ2-1, with 10 bases identical to TRBD2. Trimming at V came to 11 bases and at J to 2 bases, leaving 6 bases not matched to a gene. CDR3 size: 14 residues. Per the germline V gene, CDR1 is ENHRY and CDR2 is SYGVKD. This chain's CDR3 is CAAWTSGPYNEQFF. CDR3 sequence (DNA): TGTGCCGCATGGACTAGCGGTCCCTACAATGAGCAGTTCTTC.

This clonotype was seen repeatedly, ten times or more. The V call is TRBV6-2 or TRBV6-3, the J call TRBJ1-2, with TRBD1 matching 9 bases. There are 15 residues in the CDR3. CDR1 and CDR2 (germline): MNHEY, SVGEGT. The junction had 10 bases not matched to a gene; V was cut back by 6 bases and J by 5 bases. In DNA, the CDR3 is TGTGCCAGCAGGATGACGACAGGGGGAGGATATGGCTACACCTTC. Protein: CASRMTTGGGYGYTF.

The chain has TRBV7-2 and TRBJ2-2, with no clear D. From germline, CDR1 is SGHTA and CDR2 FQGNSA. This CDR3 is built from 16 residues. Trimming cost V 1 base and J 0 bases, with 9 bases left between them. The CDR3 DNA sequence: TGTGCCAGCAGCTTAGGATATAGGGCGAACACCGGGGAGCTGTTTTTT. Protein: CASSLGYRANTGELFF.

This clonotype was found many times. V and J are TRBV28 and TRBJ2-7; D is possibly TRBD1 (5 bases). CDR1 and CDR2 from the germline V gene are MDHEN and SYDVKM. This CDR3 contains 13 residues. Between the trimmed V and J ends, which lost 6 bases and 5 bases, there was a span of 14 bases. The CDR3 DNA is TGTGCCAGCAGATACCCTACAGGACACGAGCAGTACTTC. It is translated as CASRYPTGHEQYF.

At least ten counts were recorded for this clonotype. The J gene is TRBJ1-1, the V gene TRBV10-3; a weak D match, TRBD1 (5 bases). The length of the CDR3 is 13 residues. V was trimmed by 0 bases and J by 5 bases, leaving 7 bases between them. CDR1 and CDR2 from the germline V gene are ENHRY and SYGVKD. The CDR3 bases are TGTGCCATCAGTGAGTCAGAGGGGACTGAAGCTTTCTTT. Encoded protein: CAISESEGTEAFF.

This clonotype was picked up many times. This chain links TRBV18 with TRBJ2-3; tentatively, D is TRBD1 or TRBD2 (5 bases each). Per the germline V gene, CDR1 is KGHSH and CDR2 is LQKENI. This CDR3 region has 14 residues. V lost 6 bases and J 6 bases, leaving 16 bases between the germline ends. The CDR3 spells CASSRTRRGDTQYF. CDR3 bases: TGTGCCAGCTCCCGGACACGCCGAGGGGATACGCAGTATTTT.

In its sample, this clonotype was seen many times. The chain uses TRBV28 and TRBJ1-6, with D tentatively TRBD1 (5 bases). The CDR3 sequence is 14 residues long. V lost 5 bases and J 13 bases, leaving 18 bases between the germline ends. Germline CDR1 is MDHEN and CDR2 is SYDVKM. The CDR3: CASSPPQGVYPLHF. The DNA of the CDR3 is TGTGCCAGCAGTCCACCACAAGGGGTATACCCCCTCCACTTT.

This chain links TRBV5-4 with TRBJ2-1; 8 bases are a match to TRBD1. Per the germline V gene, CDR1 is SGHNT and CDR2 is YYREEE (reference sequence). CDR3 length: 13 amino acids. Germline trimming cut 5 bases from V and 7 bases from J; bases unmatched to any gene: 5. The CDR3 coding sequence is TGTGCCAGCAGAGTAACAGGGGGTAATGAGCAGTTCTTC. Amino acids: CASRVTGGNEQFF.